A single sample gave rise to the 21 T cell receptor beta chains below, sequenced in a study of lymphopenia after photon versus proton radiotherapy. Sequencing was performed with immunoSEQ multiplex PCR; in TCRdb, only in-frame clones are kept and a portion is missing. Of about 39,000 clones in the sample, roughly 90% are singletons; the top ten hold roughly 15%. The sequencing used peripheral blood, collected from a patient treated with photon-based radiotherapy. The receptors derive from a man aged 55 to 70 with cholangiocarcinoma.

The V call is TRBV2, the J call TRBJ1-2; D is undetermined. This CDR3 has 15 residues. Trimming left V 8 bases short and J 5 bases short, with 21 bases between. Germline CDR1 reads SNHLY; CDR2 reads FYNNEI. Written as DNA, the CDR3 is TGTGCCAGCCTAGGTTTTGAACCCCGTCCTTATGGCTACACCTTC. This codes for CASLGFEPRPYGYTF.

The chain joins TRBV4-1 to TRBJ2-1; no firm D call. V was trimmed by 0 bases and J by 8 bases, leaving 11 bases between them. This CDR3 has 14 residues. CDR1 MGHRA and CDR2 YSYEKL come from the germline V gene. CDR3 coding DNA: TGCGCCAGCAGCCAAGATATTAGCATGGATGAGCAGTTCTTC. The encoded protein is CASSQDISMDEQFF.

CDR3 residues: CASSLTPDGGQPQHF. Here the CDR3 DNA reads TGTGCCAGCAGCCTCACTCCGGATGGGGGACAGCCCCAGCATTTT. The genes are TRBV7-8 and TRBJ1-5, with D possibly being TRBD1 (5 bases). This CDR3 has 15 amino acids. CDR1 and CDR2 (germline): SGHVS, FQNEAQ. V was shortened by 5 bases and J by 7 bases, with 18 bases between the two germline ends.

This rearrangement joins TRBV28 to TRBJ1-3, with D unclear. CDR3 size: 13 residues. V was clipped by 7 bases and J by 7 bases, with 14 bases between them. The germline CDR1 and CDR2 sequences are MDHEN and SYDVKM. The CDR3 coding sequence is TGTGCCAGCAAGTTTAGTGGGCGGAACACCATATATTTT. Translating it yields CASKFSGRNTIYF. The full variable domain, rest sourced from reference TRBV28 and TRBJ1-3, is DVKVTQSSRYLVKRTGEKVFLECVQDMDHENMFWYRQDPGLGLRLIYFSYDVKMKEKGDIPEGYSVSREKKERFSLILESASTNQTSMYLCASKFSGRNTIYFGEGSWLTVV.

CDR3: CASSTRDRASNQPQHF. Here the CDR3 DNA reads TGTGCCAGTAGTACAAGGGACAGGGCTAGCAATCAGCCCCAGCATTTT. V gene TRBV19 combines with J gene TRBJ1-5, with 9 positions matching TRBD1. Trimming at V came to 4 bases and at J to 0 bases, leaving 4 bases not matched to a gene. CDR1 LNHDA and CDR2 SQIVND come from the germline V gene (reference sequence). The CDR3 covers 16 residues.

The rearrangement joins TRBV11-3 to TRBJ1-1; D is undetermined. The CDR3 spans 12 residues. Germline V gene lookup returns CDR1 SGHNT and CDR2 YENEEA. Between the trimmed V and J ends, which lost 3 bases and 1 base, there was a span of 3 bases. In DNA, the CDR3 is TGTGCCAGCAGCTTGGAGAACACTGAAGCTTTCTTT. Protein sequence: CASSLENTEAFF.

J is TRBJ2-5 and V is TRBV19; D gene uncertain. CDR3 length: 14 amino acids. Germline V gene data show CDR1 as LNHDA and CDR2 as SQIVND (reference sequence). Between the trimmed V and J ends, which lost 3 bases and 7 bases, there was a span of 15 bases. The CDR3 spells CASSINSIVGTQYF. The CDR3 DNA sequence: TGTGCCAGTAGTATTAACAGTATCGTGGGGACCCAGTACTTC.

V gene TRBV28 combines with J gene TRBJ1-1; D gene ambiguous. V lost 5 bases to trimming and J lost 0 bases, with 7 bases between them. This CDR3 comprises 13 residues. Germline CDR1 and CDR2: MDHEN and SYDVKM. CDR3 coding DNA: TGTGCCAGCAGTAAACAGCTGAACACTGAAGCTTTCTTT. Translated: CASSKQLNTEAFF.

CDR3 region: CASSSNPTGGDEKLFF. CDR3 nucleotide sequence: TGCGCCAGCAGCTCTAACCCGACAGGTGGGGATGAAAAACTGTTTTTT. The rearrangement uses TRBV5-1 and TRBJ1-4; the D gene is possibly TRBD1 (6 bases). V was cut by 3 bases and J by 6 bases, with 18 bases left in between. This CDR3 contains 16 residues. Germline V lookup: CDR1 SGHRS, CDR2 YFSETQ. The whole variable domain, remainder taken from reference TRBV5-1 and TRBJ1-4, is KAGVTQTPRYLIKTRGQQVTLSCSPISGHRSVSWYQQTPGQGLQFLFEYFSETQRNKGNFPGRFSGRQFSNSRSEMNVSTLELGDSALYLCASSSNPTGGDEKLFFGSGTQLSVL.

The V and J genes are TRBV19 and TRBJ1-4; the D is unclear. V lost 7 bases to trimming and J lost 6 bases, with 15 bases between them. Germline lookup yields CDR1 LNHDA and CDR2 SQIVND (reference sequence). CDR3 size: 14 residues. The CDR3, as DNA: TGTGCCAGTAACGCGCCCAGATCAGATGAAAAACTGTTTTTT. Translating it yields CASNAPRSDEKLFF.

The CDR3 here is CASSLDQGMNTEAFF. The CDR3 nucleotides are TGTGCCAGCAGCTTAGATCAGGGGATGAACACTGAAGCTTTCTTT. The chain has TRBV11-2 and TRBJ1-1; D possibly corresponds to TRBD1 (6 bases). CDR1 SGHAT and CDR2 FQNNGV come from the germline V gene. Trimming shortened V by 0 bases and J by 0 bases, and 8 bases separated the two germline ends. CDR3 length equals 15 residues. The full variable domain, in which reference TRBV11-2 and TRBJ1-1 provide the parts outside the CDR3, is EAGVAQSPRYKIIEKRQSVAFWCNPISGHATLYWYQQILGQGPKLLIQFQNNGVVDDSQLPKDRFSAERLKGVDSTLKIQPAKLEDSAVYLCASSLDQGMNTEAFFGQGTRLTVV.

The chain recombines TRBV7-9 with TRBJ2-2; D tentatively reads TRBD1 or TRBD2 (5 bases each). CDR3 length: 14 amino acids. The ends were cut back, 5 bases at V and 7 bases at J, with 14 bases in the middle. Germline CDR1 SEHNR, CDR2 FQNEAQ (reference sequence). The CDR3 bases are TGTGCCAGCAGCCATAGGGGACGGGACGGGGAGCTGTTTTTT. Translation gives CASSHRGRDGELFF.

The rearrangement uses TRBV6-1 and TRBJ1-2, with D unclear. CDR3 length equals 15 residues. Trimming shortened V by 1 base and J by 1 base, and 10 bases separated the two germline ends. Looked up from germline, CDR1 is MNHNS and CDR2 is SASEGT. CDR3 coding DNA: TGTGCCAGCAGTGAAGGGGCAGAGAATAACTATGGCTACACCTTC. Translated, it gives CASSEGAENNYGYTF.

This clone was observed a handful of times. The genes are TRBV6-4 and TRBJ2-3; D is possibly TRBD1 (5 bases). The germline V gene has CDR1 MRHNA and CDR2 SNTAGT. The CDR3 consists of 13 residues. Deletions cut 3 bases from V and 2 bases from J, with 6 bases between. CDR3 residues: CASSEGATDTQYF. In nucleotides, the CDR3 is TGTGCCAGCAGTGAAGGGGCCACAGATACGCAGTATTTT.

The chain uses TRBV11-3 and TRBJ2-7; D possibly corresponds to TRBD1 (6 bases). The germline V gene encodes CDR1 SGHNT and CDR2 YENEEA. The CDR3 length is 15 residues. Trimming shortened V by 0 bases and J by 4 bases, and 13 bases separated the two germline ends. CDR3 bases: TGTGCCAGCAGCTTAGATTGGGGGCTTACTTACGAGCAGTACTTC. Amino acid sequence: CASSLDWGLTYEQYF. The full variable domain, completed using reference TRBV11-3 and TRBJ2-7, is EAGVVQSPRYKIIEKKQPVAFWCNPISGHNTLYWYLQNLGQGPELLIRYENEEAVDDSQLPKDRFSAERLKGVDSTLKIQPAELGDSAVYLCASSLDWGLTYEQYFGPGTRLTVT.

The chain has TRBV2 and TRBJ1-2, with D unclear. This CDR3 is built from 13 residues. Germline-derived CDR1 and CDR2 are SNHLY and FYNNEI. V was pared by 2 bases and J by 0 bases, with 4 bases between. The CDR3 spells CASSEQANYGYTF. The CDR3 DNA reads TGTGCCAGCAGTGAACAAGCTAACTATGGCTACACCTTC.

The chain recombines TRBV6-1 with TRBJ2-1; 9 nucleotides align to TRBD1. The germline CDR1 and CDR2 sequences are MNHNS and SASEGT. The length of the CDR3 is 15 residues. With 6 bases clipped from V and 3 bases from J, the junction kept 6 bases outside the gene matches. The CDR3 is CASRLTGGVYNEQFF. DNA for the CDR3: TGTGCCAGCAGATTAACAGGGGGCGTCTACAATGAGCAGTTCTTC.

This sequence joins TRBV19 and TRBJ2-3; TRBD1 matches 9 bases. Trimming cost V 6 bases and J 4 bases; bases outside gene matches: 8. The CDR3 runs 15 residues. CDR1 is LNHDA, CDR2 SQIVND, per germline (reference sequence). The DNA of the CDR3 is TGTGCCAGTAGCTGGGACAGGGCTAGTCCAGATACGCAGTATTTT. Its translation: CASSWDRASPDTQYF.

This CDR3 is CASSQDWLAGDNEQFF. CDR3 sequence (DNA): TGTGCCAGCAGCCAAGACTGGCTAGCGGGAGACAATGAGCAGTTCTTC. V is TRBV4-2 and J is TRBJ2-1; 10 nucleotides line up with TRBD2. CDR1 and CDR2 from the germline V gene are LGHNA and YNFKEQ. The CDR3 is 16 residues long. The J segment lost 5 bases and the V segment lost 0 bases, leaving 4 bases of the junction unmatched.

J is TRBJ1-1 and V is TRBV18, with D perhaps TRBD1 (6 bases). With 2 bases removed from V and 6 bases from J, the gap between germline ends came to 7 bases. Germline CDR1 and CDR2: KGHSH and LQKENI. The CDR3 has 12 amino acids. CDR3 coding DNA: TGTGCCAGCTCACCAAGGGGGTCTGAAGCTTTCTTT. It translates to CASSPRGSEAFF.

The CDR3 spells CASSQDFQGRYEQYF. The CDR3 bases are TGCGCCAGCAGCCAAGATTTTCAGGGTCGGTACGAGCAGTACTTC. The chain employs TRBV4-1 and TRBJ2-7, with D perhaps TRBD1 (5 bases). CDR1 is MGHRA and CDR2 is YSYEKL in the germline V gene. With 0 bases removed from V and 4 bases from J, the gap between germline ends came to 13 bases. There are 15 residues in the CDR3.